The TCR beta chain described here comes from a study of tissue T cells after allogeneic stem cell transplantation. General observations from the study: Sampling depth was limited, and the cohort was small and clinically varied. Tissue-detected TCR repertoire was only partly captured by blood and spleen T cells. TCR repertoires tracked anatomic similarity, regardless of disease or transplant status.

The CDR3 covers 13 residues. V dropped 5 bases and J dropped 2 bases, with 7 bases sitting between them. Germline CDR1 is GKSSPN and CDR2 is SITVG. Profiling relied on immunoSEQ multiplex PCR, and the TCRdb table lists in-frame clones only, not all of them. This table has about 21,000 clones, 72% appearing once. As for this clone: Its specificity is unknown. Gene names are the mouse ones. The CDR3 end falls 1 residue outside the read, so it is completed with the germline J gene.

The chain joins TRBV31 to TRBJ1-6; D not resolved. TRBJ1-6 carries the ORF label, with uncertain function. The source of this sequence is a female BALB/c mouse in good health. The strain bears MHC haplotype H2-d. The sequencing sample was made of spleen. The CDR3: CAWSGTYNSPLYF. Incomplete CDR3 DNA: TGTGCCTGGTCGGGCACCTATAATTCGCCCCTCTAC.